This T cell receptor beta chain was recorded in a study of T-cell memory formation after mild COVID-19 listed by TCRdb under 2021. With respect to the entire study: TCR sequence clusters from the two donors were found to be largely donor specific. The cohort comprised two young, previously healthy adult volunteers, one female and one male. T-cell clones expanding and contracting after mild COVID-19 in a couple of donors were tracked by longitudinal TCRalpha and TCRbeta repertoire sequencing. Study-wide conclusions, independent of this receptor: Whether the second-wave clones peaking on day 37 were SARS-CoV-2 specific was not confirmed. Contracting CD4+ clones were found mainly in CM and EM memory subsets, while CD8+ clones were enriched in EMRA. Only two mild cases were covered by the study, and larger cohorts that include severe cases with pre-infection samples were considered necessary. The detection of some responding clones in pre-infection memory suggests that pre-existing cross-reactive memory T cells joined the SARS-CoV-2 response. Clones contracting from day 15 to 85 had balanced CD4/CD8 phenotypes, while a second wave expanding from day 15 to 37 was biased towards CD4+.

Details on this clonotype: There is no known antigen for this receptor. Base quality data are lacking; no much larger clone is found one base away.

V is pruned by 2 bases and J by 7 bases, leaving 16 bases of the junction without a gene match. Per the germline V gene, ENHRY is the CDR1 and SYGVKD is the CDR2. The CDR3 holds 18 amino acids from the cysteine to the phenylalanine. The CDR3 DNA has 54 bases and is translated from base 1. PBMCs were isolated by Ficoll-Paque density gradient centrifugation. The sequencer was an Illumina NovaSeq 6000. TCRalpha and TCRbeta cDNA libraries were built by 5'RACE with constant-segment primers, adding sample barcodes and unique molecular identifiers. RNA was extracted from every sample with Trizol reagent. Amplification of the libraries took two PCR steps, and the second step added a second sample barcode plus Illumina TruSeq adapters. Sequencing of libraries was performed on an Illumina NovaSeq with 2 x 150 bp paired-end reads. On the study's bioinformatics: With migec v1.2.7, reads were demultiplexed and then collapsed into UMI-guided consensus sequences. Using mixcr v2.1.11, the UMI consensuses were aligned to TRA and TRB V and J templates and assembled into clonotypes. A clonotype was counted as expanded or contracted only if both edgeR and NoisET called the change significant, with noise models trained on biological replicates. For edgeR calls, the cutoffs were a false discovery rate-adjusted p below 0.01 and a log2 fold-change threshold of 1. PCA with hierarchical clustering of max-normalized trajectories of the 1000 most abundant clonotypes was used as exploratory dynamics analysis. Separately sequenced CD4+ and CD8+ repertoires were used to assign a CD4 or CD8 phenotype to each responding clone. TCRdb redid the processing of the public reads, applying fastp at Q25 and MiXCR, and retained in-frame beta chains. Each record represents a unique CDR3 protein, reported with the most common genes and DNA among its rows. The V and J calls were not made by the authors but by TCRdb's processing. The sample table records about 400,000 distinct CDR3 sequences; 15% to 20% of these occur just once. The ten largest account for 20% to 25% of the sample.

The V gene is TRBV10-3 and the J gene is TRBJ2-1; 8 central bases correspond to TRBD1. This TCR was sampled from a man younger than 35 who had mild COVID-19 (a few samples of this study predate the infection). The sample titles of this study are shuffled in the database, so cell type and time point are left out; the donor was told from shared clones. The source material was PBMCs or a T cell subset sorted from them (not recorded which). DNA sequence: TGTGCCATCAGTGAGCCCATGCTAGGGACAGGTAAAGGGAATGAGCAGTTCTTC. It translates to CAISEPMLGTGKGNEQFF.